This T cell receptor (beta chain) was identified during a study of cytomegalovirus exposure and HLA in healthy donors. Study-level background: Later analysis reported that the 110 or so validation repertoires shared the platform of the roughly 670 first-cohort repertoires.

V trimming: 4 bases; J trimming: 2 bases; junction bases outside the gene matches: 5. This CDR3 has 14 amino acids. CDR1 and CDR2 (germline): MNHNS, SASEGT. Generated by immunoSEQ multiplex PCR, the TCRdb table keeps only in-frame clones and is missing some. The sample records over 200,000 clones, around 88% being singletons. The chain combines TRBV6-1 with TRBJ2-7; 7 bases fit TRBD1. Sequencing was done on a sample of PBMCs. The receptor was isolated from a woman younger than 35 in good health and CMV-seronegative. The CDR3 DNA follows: TGTGCCAGCAGTGTCGGTCAGGGGGCCTACGAGCAGTACTTC. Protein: CASSVGQGAYEQYF.